This paragraph reports one T cell receptor beta chain. Its specificity is unknown. Profiled with immunoSEQ multiplex PCR; TCRdb holds only in-frame clones, not every one. The table lists some 97,000 clones, roughly 94% of them singletons. The data were taken from a study of siplizumab effects on memory and regulatory T cells. Points from the study as a whole: There was no confirmation of the suppressive function of proliferating Tregs from siplizumab cultures. Relative to controls at about 27%, mappable alloreactive CD4+ clones exhibited a mean Treg-derived proportion of around 69% with siplizumab.

Trimming removed 0 bases from V and 7 bases from J, with 31 bases in between. The CDR3 contains 20 residues. Germline assignment: CDR1 SGHRS and CDR2 YFSETQ. Specimen: Tregs sorted from blood. The TCR was taken from a human donor in good health. V usage is TRBV5-1 and J usage is TRBJ2-5; D perhaps matches TRBD2 (9 bases). The CDR3 loop reads CASSLARGTGTPAGGGTQYF. In DNA form, the CDR3 reads TGCGCCAGCAGCTTGGCCCGTGGGACAGGAACCCCAGCGGGAGGCGGGACCCAGTACTTC.